The 4 T cell receptor beta chains in this list originate from one sample, sequenced in a study of CD8 T cells in Susac syndrome. RNA totalling 0.5 to 1 ug underwent reverse transcription with random hexamers. TCRdb recomputed calls from the immunoSEQ multiplex PCR reads with MiXCR, one row per CDR3 protein. The sample includes some 200,000 distinct CDR3 sequences, roughly nine tenths of them seen just once. The sequencing input was CD4+ T cells from PBMCs. The receptors come from a human donor with Susac syndrome.

The V and J genes are TRBV12-3 or TRBV12-4 and TRBJ2-2, with TRBD2 matching 7 bases. The CDR3 extends over 13 amino acids. V was pared by 4 bases and J by 6 bases, with 2 bases of the junction left unmatched. CDR3 in DNA: TGTGCCAGCAGTTCCCTAGCGGCCGGGGAGCTGTTTTTT. Encoded protein: CASSSLAAGELFF.

The rearrangement links TRBV18 to TRBJ2-3; no clear D gene. Trimming took 6 bases from V and 6 from J, leaving 10 bases between them. The germline V gene encodes CDR1 KGHSH and CDR2 LQKENI. CDR3 size: 12 residues. CDR3 sequence: CASSPGRDTQYF. As DNA, the CDR3 is TGTGCCAGCTCTCCCGGGCGGGATACGCAGTATTTT.

The gene calls are TRBV7-3 and TRBJ1-1; a weak D match, TRBD1 (5 bases). V was cut by 4 bases and J by 4 bases, with 10 bases left in between. In germline, CDR1 is SGHTA, CDR2 FQGTGA. This CDR3 has 13 amino acids. CDR3 sequence (DNA): TGTGCCAGCAGCTCCAGGGAGGGCACTGAAGCTTTCTTT. This translates into CASSSREGTEAFF.

The CDR3 reads CASSQDIGGRGQGYTF. CDR3 DNA sequence: TGTGCCAGCAGCCAAGATATAGGCGGCAGGGGGCAAGGCTACACCTTC. The V and J genes are TRBV14 and TRBJ1-2; TRBD1 matches at 8 bases. This CDR3 contains 16 residues. CDR1 is SGHDN and CDR2 is FVKESK in the germline V gene. The trim removed 0 bases at V and 8 bases at J, leaving 11 bases unmatched.